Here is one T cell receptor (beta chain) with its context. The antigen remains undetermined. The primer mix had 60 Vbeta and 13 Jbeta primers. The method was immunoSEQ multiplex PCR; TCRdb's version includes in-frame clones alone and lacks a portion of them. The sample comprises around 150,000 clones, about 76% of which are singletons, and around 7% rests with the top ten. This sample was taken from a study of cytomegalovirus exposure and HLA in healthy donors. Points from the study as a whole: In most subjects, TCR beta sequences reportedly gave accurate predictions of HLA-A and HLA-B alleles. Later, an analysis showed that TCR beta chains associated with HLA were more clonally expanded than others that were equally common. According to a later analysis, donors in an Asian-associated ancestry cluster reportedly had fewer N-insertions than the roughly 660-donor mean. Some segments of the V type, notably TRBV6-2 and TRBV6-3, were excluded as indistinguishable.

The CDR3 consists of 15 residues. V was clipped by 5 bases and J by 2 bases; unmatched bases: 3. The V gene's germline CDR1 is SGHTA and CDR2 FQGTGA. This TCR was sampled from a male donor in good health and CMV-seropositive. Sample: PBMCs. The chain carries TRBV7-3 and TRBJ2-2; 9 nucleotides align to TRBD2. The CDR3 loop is CASSVTSGNTGELFF. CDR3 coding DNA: TGTGCCAGCAGCGTGACTAGCGGAAACACCGGGGAGCTGTTTTTT.